The 15 T cell receptor beta chains below were found in one sample sequenced in a study of resident and recirculating memory T cells in vitiligo. The method was immunoSEQ multiplex PCR; TCRdb's version includes in-frame clones alone and lacks a portion of them. The sample gives roughly 40,000 clones, approximately 91% of which show up once; 4.5% is in the top ten. The sample was blood. The origin of the receptors is a male donor with vitiligo.

The genes are TRBV6-1 and TRBJ2-7, with 9 bases that match TRBD1. After removal of 6 bases from V and 5 bases from J, the junction contained 8 bases not matched to a gene. This CDR3 has 14 residues. Per the germline V gene, CDR1 is MNHNS and CDR2 is SASEGT. The CDR3 loop is CASRPPDRGNEQYF. The CDR3 nucleotides are TGTGCCAGCAGGCCCCCGGACAGGGGCAACGAGCAGTACTTC.

The chain employs TRBV5-1 and TRBJ2-5, with 8 positions matching TRBD1. V gave up 4 bases and J gave up 1 base; unmatched junction bases: 3. Germline V gene lookup returns CDR1 SGHRS and CDR2 YFSETQ. The CDR3 is 14 amino acids. CDR3 bases: TGCGCCAGCAGCAGAACAGGGGGCCAAGAGACCCAGTACTTC. Encoded protein: CASSRTGGQETQYF.

The chain links TRBV6-1 to TRBJ1-2; D remains unclear. V was cut by 2 bases and J by 7 bases, with 17 bases left in between. CDR1 is MNHNS, CDR2 SASEGT, per germline. The CDR3 loop spans 15 amino acids. CDR3 residues: CASSERGERFGGYTF. As DNA, the CDR3 is TGTGCCAGCAGTGAACGCGGTGAAAGGTTTGGTGGCTACACCTTC.

The rearrangement uses TRBV5-1 and TRBJ2-1, with D perhaps TRBD2 (5 bases). There are 14 residues in the CDR3. V was pared by 6 bases and J by 0 bases, with 10 bases between. Germline V gene sequence: CDR1 SGHRS, CDR2 YFSETQ. The CDR3 here is CASTEGSSYNEQFF. The CDR3 DNA reads as TGCGCCAGCACGGAAGGGAGCTCCTACAATGAGCAGTTCTTC.

This chain uses TRBV7-2 with TRBJ2-3; D ambiguous. The CDR3 consists of 13 residues. The germline V gene has CDR1 SGHTA and CDR2 FQGNSA. Deletions cut 1 base from V and 3 bases from J, with 5 bases between. The DNA of the CDR3 is TGTGCCAGCAGCTTAGTCGGGACAGATACGCAGTATTTT. As protein: CASSLVGTDTQYF.

The CDR3 nucleotides are TGTGCCAGCAGGAGGACTAGCGTCGAAGAGACCCAGTACTTC. Protein sequence: CASRRTSVEETQYF. The rearrangement joins TRBV6-5 to TRBJ2-5; 9 bases align to TRBD2. The CDR3 is 14 amino acids. The junction had 5 bases not matched to a gene; V was cut back by 6 bases and J by 3 bases. Per the germline V gene, CDR1 is MNHEY and CDR2 is SVGAGI.

The J gene is TRBJ1-4, the V gene TRBV6-5; a possible D gene is TRBD1 (5 bases). The germline gives CDR1 MNHEY, CDR2 SVGAGI. This CDR3 contains 13 residues. The V and J ends lost 9 bases and 8 bases respectively, with 16 bases between them. In nucleotides, the CDR3 is TGTGCCAGTCGACTAGGGGCTAGGGAAAAACTGTTTTTT. It yields the protein CASRLGAREKLFF.

V and J are TRBV6-1 and TRBJ1-4; D unresolved. With 6 bases removed from V and 6 bases from J, the gap between germline ends came to 14 bases. The CDR3 consists of 14 residues. Germline CDR1 and CDR2: MNHNS and SASEGT. The CDR3 DNA follows: TGTGCCAGCAGCATAGTAGGACTGGATGAAAAACTGTTTTTT. Translated, it gives CASSIVGLDEKLFF.

This clone is a singleton in its sample. This specimen includes other DNA sequences encoding the same CDR3. The chain is built from TRBV6-1 and TRBJ2-7; TRBD2 is a possible D gene (5 bases). V lost 6 bases and J 13 bases, leaving 22 bases between the germline ends. The CDR3 is 13 residues long. Germline V gene sequence: CDR1 MNHNS, CDR2 SASEGT. The CDR3 reads CASSSLPGRVKYF. DNA of the CDR3: TGTGCCAGCAGCTCGCTTCCCGGGCGGGTCAAATACTTC.

The V and J genes are TRBV6-1 and TRBJ2-1; tentatively, D is TRBD2 (5 bases). The CDR3 is 15 amino acids. In germline, CDR1 is MNHNS, CDR2 SASEGT. With 1 base removed from V and 3 bases from J, the gap between germline ends came to 10 bases. CDR3 sequence: CASSEGRGHYNEQFF. Written as DNA, the CDR3 is TGTGCCAGCAGTGAAGGGAGAGGGCACTACAATGAGCAGTTCTTC.

The chain joins TRBV2 to TRBJ2-7; 8 nucleotides align to TRBD1. J gave up 1 base and V 7 bases, and 3 bases lay outside the gene matches. The germline V gene encodes CDR1 SNHLY and CDR2 FYNNEI. The CDR3 covers 13 residues. The CDR3: CASTGGPSYEQYF. CDR3 DNA: TGTGCCAGCACAGGGGGCCCTTCCTACGAGCAGTACTTC.

The chain combines TRBV6-5 with TRBJ1-2, with D perhaps matching TRBD1 (6 bases). The germline V and J ends were trimmed by 5 bases and 5 bases, with 15 bases remaining between them. CDR3 length equals 14 residues. CDR1 is MNHEY, CDR2 SVGAGI, per germline. The CDR3 region has the DNA TGTGCCAGCAGTATGGGCGGACAGCCATATGGCTACACCTTC. Translating gives CASSMGGQPYGYTF.

This chain connects TRBV30 to TRBJ1-2; D perhaps matches TRBD1 (6 bases). Germline V CDR1 and CDR2: GTSNPN, SVGIG (reference sequence). The CDR3 covers 14 residues. Deletions cut 3 bases from V and 7 bases from J, with 18 bases between. CDR3 in amino acids: CAWSPDSLSSGYTF. The CDR3 DNA sequence: TGTGCCTGGAGCCCGGACAGTTTGTCAAGTGGCTACACCTTC.

J is TRBJ2-5 and V is TRBV30; possibly TRBD2 for D (5 bases). Germline CDR1 GTSNPN, CDR2 SVGIG (reference sequence). The CDR3 totals 14 residues. The V end lost 0 bases, the J end lost 3 bases, and 11 bases lay between the germline ends. CDR3 DNA sequence: TGTGCCTGGAGTGTATTCCGGGGAGAAGAGACCCAGTACTTC. This translates into CAWSVFRGEETQYF.

The gene calls are TRBV9 and TRBJ2-5; perhaps TRBD2 as D (5 bases). The CDR3 covers 14 residues. Between the trimmed V and J ends, which lost 3 bases and 2 bases, there was a span of 11 bases. CDR1 and CDR2 from the germline V gene are SGDLS and YYNGEE. The CDR3 reads CASSEGVPQETQYF. In nucleotides, the CDR3 is TGTGCCAGCAGCGAGGGAGTCCCTCAAGAGACCCAGTACTTC.